These 32 T cell receptor beta chains originate from one sample sequenced in a study of T cells in Graves' hyperthyroidism and ophthalmopathy. Researchers took RNA transcripts and amplified the TCR beta CDR3 regions from them. Carried out on the TCR CDR3, a first-round RT-PCR used the HTBI primer set. TCRdb ran MiXCR on the multiplex PCR reads and lists one entry per CDR3 protein. The table has about 690,000 distinct CDR3 sequences, roughly 17% seen once. Sequencing input: blood. The source of these receptors is a middle-aged man with Graves' hyperthyroidism.

The gene calls are TRBV5-5 and TRBJ1-6; the match to TRBD1 covers 8 bases. With 3 bases clipped from V and 6 bases from J, the junction kept 8 bases outside the gene matches. Per germline, CDR1 SGHKS and CDR2 YYEKEE (reference sequence). CDR3 length: 16 amino acids. Written as DNA, the CDR3 is TGTGCCAGCAGCTGGGGACAGGTCGTTGGTAATTCACCCCTCCACTTT. This translates into CASSWGQVVGNSPLHF.

This clonotype was recorded at least ten times. The chain recombines TRBV20-1 with TRBJ2-7, with 7 bases identical to TRBD2. CDR1 is DFQATT, CDR2 SNEGSKA, per germline (reference sequence). Trimming took 2 bases from V and 2 from J; bases not matched to a gene: 9. The length of the CDR3 is 15 residues. CDR3 protein: CSARSASGFAYEQYF. DNA of the CDR3: TGCAGTGCTAGATCGGCTAGCGGCTTTGCCTACGAGCAGTACTTC.

This clonotype was observed many times. The gene calls are TRBV28 and TRBJ2-2; the match to TRBD2 covers 7 bases. Germline V gives CDR1 MDHEN, CDR2 SYDVKM. The junction had 4 bases not matched to a gene; V was cut back by 1 base and J by 5 bases. The CDR3 runs 15 residues. The CDR3 spells CASSLFAGATGELFF. In nucleotides, the CDR3 is TGTGCCAGCAGTTTATTTGCGGGAGCGACCGGGGAGCTGTTTTTT.

In this sample, this clonotype turned up many times. The genes are TRBV2 and TRBJ1-2; D is uncertain. CDR3 length: 12 residues. CDR1 and CDR2 (germline): SNHLY, FYNNEI. Trimming removed 4 bases at V and 4 bases at J, with 7 bases between. CDR3 region: CASSGSIYGYTF. The CDR3 nucleotides read TGTGCCAGCAGTGGATCCATCTATGGCTACACCTTC.

Only a few counts were recorded for this clonotype. This chain uses TRBV30 with TRBJ1-2; no clear D gene. The CDR3 sequence is 12 residues long. Trimming took 1 base from V and 6 from J, leaving 9 bases between them. Germline lookup yields CDR1 GTSNPN and CDR2 SVGIG (reference sequence). The CDR3 reads CAWSEVTNGYTF. In DNA, the CDR3 is TGTGCCTGGAGTGAGGTAACAAATGGCTACACCTTC.

The chain is built from TRBV6-5 and TRBJ2-3; the D is unclear. The V and J ends lost 2 bases and 0 bases respectively, with 9 bases between them. Germline loops: CDR1 MNHEY, CDR2 SVGAGI. The CDR3 is 15 amino acids. The CDR3 sequence is CASSYRATSTDTQYF. DNA for the CDR3: TGTGCCAGCAGTTACAGAGCGACTAGCACAGATACGCAGTATTTT.

The V call is TRBV29-1, the J call TRBJ2-1; 7 bases agree with TRBD1. Trimming cost V 2 bases and J 6 bases; bases outside gene matches: 4. The CDR3 contains 13 residues. Germline V gene data show CDR1 as SQVTM and CDR2 as ANQGSEA. The CDR3 coding sequence is TGCAGCGTTGAAAGGCAGGGGGTCAATGAGCAGTTCTTC. Translation gives CSVERQGVNEQFF.

To note about this clonotype: This clone may be a read error of a much larger clone one base away. The genes are TRBV7-2 and TRBJ2-7; the D gene is possibly TRBD1 (7 bases). The CDR3 contains 15 residues. Germline V gene lookup returns CDR1 SGHTA and CDR2 FQGNSA. This CDR3 reads CASSPGQATRGEQSF. CDR3 DNA sequence: TGTGCCAGCAGCCCCGGACAGGCCACGCGGGGCGAGCAGTCCTTC.

This clonotype was seen at least ten times. This chain links TRBV24-1 with TRBJ2-2; the match to TRBD1 covers 8 bases. Per germline, CDR1 KGHDR and CDR2 SFDVKD. CDR3 length: 17 amino acids. Losses at the gene ends were 0 bases for V and 4 bases for J; bases not matched to a gene: 6. The CDR3 is CATSDLGQGDVTGELFF. The DNA of the CDR3 is TGTGCCACCAGTGATTTGGGACAGGGTGATGTCACCGGGGAGCTGTTTTTT.

This chain uses TRBV4-3 with TRBJ2-2, with D possibly matching TRBD1 (6 bases). The V and J ends lost 0 bases and 6 bases respectively, with 8 bases between them. The CDR3 sequence is 14 residues long. The germline V gene encodes CDR1 LGHNA and CDR2 YSLEER. This CDR3 reads CASSQDRGAGELFF. In nucleotides, the CDR3 is TGCGCCAGCAGCCAAGACAGGGGTGCCGGGGAGCTGTTTTTT.

V usage is TRBV28 and J usage is TRBJ2-1; 10 nucleotides align to TRBD2. With 4 bases clipped from V and 4 bases from J, the junction kept 7 bases outside the gene matches. Germline V gene data show CDR1 as MDHEN and CDR2 as SYDVKM. The CDR3 loop spans 16 amino acids. The CDR3 DNA reads as TGTGCCAGCAGTTCGGGACTAGCGATAGGTTACAATGAGCAGTTCTTC. It yields the protein CASSSGLAIGYNEQFF.

The rearrangement links TRBV12-3 or TRBV12-4 to TRBJ2-2, with 11 nucleotides matching TRBD1. Germline trimming cut 2 bases from V and 6 bases from J; bases unmatched to any gene: 2. This CDR3 is 15 amino acids long. For the CDR3, the DNA is TGTGCCAGCAGTTTATTGGGACAGGGGGCCGGGGAGCTGTTTTTT. Translated: CASSLLGQGAGELFF.

The chain employs TRBV7-2 and TRBJ2-1; 14 positions match TRBD2. V lost 1 base and J lost 4; bases outside the gene matches: 9. Germline V gene lookup returns CDR1 SGHTA and CDR2 FQGNSA. The CDR3 consists of 19 residues. CDR3 region: CASSLDPGTSGRSYNEQFF. The CDR3 nucleotides are TGTGCCAGCAGCTTAGACCCGGGGACTAGCGGGAGAAGTTACAATGAGCAGTTCTTC.

This clonotype was seen once. The J gene is TRBJ1-4, the V gene TRBV2; D gene uncertain. Per germline, CDR1 SNHLY and CDR2 FYNNEI. Between the trimmed V and J ends, which lost 4 bases and 7 bases, there was a span of 10 bases. This CDR3 region has 13 residues. The CDR3 here is CASSGHFSEKLFF. CDR3 coding DNA: TGTGCCAGCAGTGGTCATTTTAGTGAAAAACTGTTTTTT.

This clonotype was seen at least ten times. The chain employs TRBV27 and TRBJ1-1; D perhaps matches TRBD1 (5 bases). This CDR3 has 13 amino acids. Germline V lookup: CDR1 MNHEY, CDR2 SMNVEV (reference sequence). Trimming shortened V by 7 bases and J by 2 bases, and 11 bases separated the two germline ends. The CDR3 spells CASMAGINTEAFF. The DNA of the CDR3 is TGTGCCAGCATGGCAGGGATTAACACTGAAGCTTTCTTT.

This clonotype was observed at least ten times. This chain joins TRBV5-1 and TRBJ1-1, with 8 bases that match TRBD1. This CDR3 spans 14 amino acids. V gave up 4 bases and J gave up 1 base; unmatched junction bases: 3. Germline loops: CDR1 SGHRS, CDR2 YFSETQ. The CDR3 bases are TGCGCCAGCAGCAATGGACAGGGGAACACTGAAGCTTTCTTT. Protein sequence: CASSNGQGNTEAFF.

This clonotype was observed a handful of times. This chain joins TRBV7-2 and TRBJ2-7; D remains ambiguous. Germline loops: CDR1 SGHTA, CDR2 FQGNSA. The CDR3 runs to 13 residues. The V gene lost 5 bases and the J gene lost 3 bases, with 11 bases spanning the gap. CDR3 sequence reads: CASSLTTDYEQYF. The DNA of the CDR3 is TGTGCCAGCAGCCTTACCACAGACTACGAGCAGTACTTC.

V is TRBV19 and J is TRBJ1-2, with a possible D match to TRBD1 (6 bases). The length of the CDR3 is 13 residues. Germline loops: CDR1 LNHDA, CDR2 SQIVND (reference sequence). V was cut by 6 bases and J by 2 bases, with 10 bases left in between. The CDR3 protein is CASRQQGNYGYTF. CDR3 nucleotides: TGTGCCAGTAGACAACAGGGAAACTATGGCTACACCTTC.

The chain links TRBV6-1 to TRBJ1-1; possible D gene TRBD1, 6 bases. Per germline, CDR1 MNHNS and CDR2 SASEGT. This CDR3 has 13 amino acids. V dropped 7 bases and J dropped 1 base, with 10 bases sitting between them. Written as DNA, the CDR3 is TGTGCCAGCAAGGACAGTGCGAACACTGAAGCTTTCTTT. The encoded protein is CASKDSANTEAFF.

In this sample, this clonotype turned up a few times. The gene calls are TRBV7-3 and TRBJ2-3, with D maybe TRBD2 (6 bases). This CDR3 is built from 16 residues. Between the trimmed V and J ends, which lost 0 bases and 1 base, there was a span of 11 bases. CDR1 is SGHTA and CDR2 is FQGTGA in the germline V gene. This CDR3 is CASSLTGERGTDTQYF. The CDR3 DNA follows: TGTGCCAGCAGCTTAACAGGAGAGCGGGGCACAGATACGCAGTATTTT. Together with reference TRBV7-3 and TRBJ2-3, the CDR3 gives the full variable domain: GAGVSQTPSNKVTEKGKYVELRCDPISGHTALYWYRQSLGQGPEFLIYFQGTGAADDSGLPNDRFFAVRPEGSVSTLKIQRTERGDSAVYLCASSLTGERGTDTQYFGPGTRLTVL.

The V gene is TRBV28, the J gene TRBJ2-1, with D possibly TRBD1 on 6 matching bases. CDR3 length equals 16 residues. Trimming took off 2 bases at V and 7 bases at J, with 18 bases between the two ends. Germline values: CDR1 MDHEN, CDR2 SYDVKM. Written as DNA, the CDR3 is TGTGCCAGCAGTTTAGAGGGGGATTCTCACAGGAATGAGCAGTTCTTC. This encodes CASSLEGDSHRNEQFF.

This clonotype was recorded many times. The gene calls are TRBV10-3 and TRBJ1-4; 8 bases match TRBD1. Germline V gives CDR1 ENHRY, CDR2 SYGVKD. The V gene end was trimmed by 6 bases and the J gene end by 8 bases; junction bases not matched to a gene: 5. CDR3 length: 13 amino acids. CDR3 DNA sequence: TGTGCCATCAGGTCCGACAGGGGCGAAAAACTGTTTTTT. Translating it yields CAIRSDRGEKLFF.

In DNA, the CDR3 is TGCAGCGTTGTTAGCGTTGGTACGCAGTATTTT. Residues: CSVVSVGTQYF. J is TRBJ2-3 and V is TRBV29-1; weak D call: TRBD2 (5 bases). CDR3 size: 11 residues. V lost 4 bases and J lost 8, with 10 bases in between. Germline V CDR1 and CDR2: SQVTM, ANQGSEA.

The table lists this clonotype with many counts. V usage is TRBV6-5 and J usage is TRBJ2-1; 8 positions agree with TRBD2. The CDR3 length is 19 residues. After removal of 0 bases from V and 0 bases from J, the junction contained 10 bases not matched to a gene. CDR1 is MNHEY, CDR2 SVGAGI, per germline. CDR3 sequence (DNA): TGTGCCAGCAGTTACTCACTGGTAGCTAGCGGGTTCTCCTACAATGAGCAGTTCTTC. It translates to CASSYSLVASGFSYNEQFF.

Of note for this clonotype: Just one base apart from a much larger clone, this may be a read error. It is likely a read error, because the conserved phenylalanine at the end of the CDR3 is missing. The chain recombines TRBV29-1 with TRBJ2-7; 12 bases fit TRBD2. This CDR3 region has 17 residues. Germline V gives CDR1 SQVTM, CDR2 ANQGSEA. With V trimmed by 3 bases and J by 4 bases, 13 bases remained unmatched. This CDR3 reads CSVEGGLAGSWLYEQYS. The CDR3 DNA sequence: TGCAGCGTTGAGGGGGGACTAGCGGGCTCCTGGCTGTACGAGCAGTACTCC.

The J gene is TRBJ2-1, the V gene TRBV30; either TRBD1 or TRBD2 may supply D (5 bases each). Germline V gene sequence: CDR1 GTSNPN, CDR2 SVGIG (reference sequence). CDR3 length equals 13 residues. CDR3 region: CAPRDRRGNEQFF. In DNA form, the CDR3 reads TGTGCTCCCCGGGACCGCCGGGGCAATGAGCAGTTCTTC.

Regarding this clonotype: A much bigger clone sits one base away, suggesting this may be a read error. CDR3 sequence (DNA): TGTGCCAGCAGCACCCGGCTCTGGCAGGGCGAGACCCAGTACTTC. It specifies CASSTRLWQGETQYF. This chain joins TRBV13 and TRBJ2-5; D perhaps matches TRBD1 (5 bases). Trimming pared 5 bases from V and 5 bases from J, leaving 18 bases between. CDR3 length: 15 residues. CDR1 and CDR2 from the germline V gene are PRHDT and FYEKMQ (reference sequence).

This clonotype was detected many times. This rearrangement joins TRBV3-1 to TRBJ2-7; 8 positions match TRBD2. Losses at the gene ends were 4 bases for V and 3 bases for J; bases not matched to a gene: 8. Germline CDR1 reads LGHDT; CDR2 reads YNNKEL (reference sequence). This CDR3 is built from 15 residues. CDR3 sequence (DNA): TGTGCCAGCAGCCCCTCCCCCGGGAGGGACTACGAGCAGTACTTC. This encodes CASSPSPGRDYEQYF.

The table lists this clonotype with many counts. V gene TRBV29-1 combines with J gene TRBJ2-5; 14 bases fit TRBD2. V was pared by 7 bases and J by 4 bases, with 2 bases of the junction left unmatched. Germline-derived CDR1 and CDR2 are SQVTM and ANQGSEA. The CDR3 length is 13 residues. This CDR3 reads CSAGLAGVETQYF. Written as DNA, the CDR3 is TGCAGCGCGGGACTAGCGGGAGTAGAGACCCAGTACTTC.

This clonotype was counted ten times or more. This chain uses TRBV15 with TRBJ1-1; D uncertain. The CDR3 has 12 amino acids. In germline, CDR1 is LNHNV, CDR2 YYDKDF (reference sequence). V gave up 0 bases and J gave up 9 bases, with 8 bases separating them. The CDR3 protein is CATSRESSQAFF. As DNA, the CDR3 is TGTGCCACCAGCAGAGAGTCAAGCCAAGCTTTCTTT. Variable domain in full (rest from reference TRBV15 and TRBJ1-1): DAMVIQNPRYQVTQFGKPVTLSCSQTLNHNVMYWYQQKSSQAPKLLFHYYDKDFNNEADTPDNFQSRRPNTSFCFLDIRSPGLGDTAMYLCATSRESSQAFFGQGTRLTVV.

This clonotype was observed a handful of times. The rearrangement uses TRBV14 and TRBJ2-7; a weak D match, TRBD1 (6 bases). This CDR3 is built from 13 residues. With 4 bases removed from V and 2 bases from J, the gap between germline ends came to 9 bases. Germline CDR1 reads SGHDN; CDR2 reads FVKESK. CDR3 loop: CASSRGHPYEQYF. CDR3 sequence (DNA): TGTGCCAGCAGCCGGGGACACCCCTACGAGCAGTACTTC.

This clonotype occurred many times. The V gene is TRBV13, the J gene TRBJ2-3, with D perhaps given as TRBD1 or TRBD2 (7 bases each). The ends were cut back, 3 bases at V and 1 base at J, with 11 bases in the middle. Germline V gene lookup returns CDR1 PRHDT and CDR2 FYEKMQ (reference sequence). The CDR3 runs to 15 residues. CDR3 amino acids: CASSFQGGGTDTQYF. CDR3 nucleotide sequence: TGTGCCAGCAGCTTCCAGGGGGGGGGCACAGATACGCAGTATTTT.